Presented here are 5 T cell receptor beta chains from one specimen sequenced in a study of graft-versus-host responses after intestinal transplantation. These TCRs' antigens remain unknown. Sequencing was performed with immunoSEQ multiplex PCR; in TCRdb, only in-frame clones are kept and a portion is missing. The data show some 88,000 clones, about 93% seen once. The sample here was unstimulated CD8+ T cells sorted from spleen or lymph node cells, taken before intestinal transplant. These receptors came from a human donor who received an intestinal transplant.

This clone is a singleton in its sample. The chain employs TRBV7-2 and TRBJ2-1, with 12 nucleotides matching TRBD2. CDR1 SGHTA and CDR2 FQGNSA come from the germline V gene. This CDR3 comprises 18 residues. Losses at the gene ends were 0 bases for V and 5 bases for J; bases not matched to a gene: 8. CDR3 coding DNA: TGTGCCAGCAGCTTAGCGCTTACTAGCGGGGGGCCGAACAATGAGCAGTTCTTC. As protein: CASSLALTSGGPNNEQFF.

The CDR3 protein is CASSSQGYEQYF. In DNA, the CDR3 is TGTGCCAGCAGCTCGCAGGGATACGAGCAGTACTTC. The J gene is TRBJ2-7, the V gene TRBV5-6, with D possibly being TRBD1 (5 bases). Germline loops: CDR1 SGHDT, CDR2 YYEEEE. This CDR3 comprises 12 residues. V lost 3 bases to trimming and J lost 4 bases, with 8 bases between them. Filled out from reference TRBV5-6 and TRBJ2-7, the complete variable domain reads DAGVTQSPTHLIKTRGQQVTLRCSPKSGHDTVSWYQQALGQGPQFIFQYYEEEERQRGNFPDRFSGHQFPNYSSELNVNALLLGDSALYLCASSSQGYEQYFGPGTRLTVT.

The chain carries TRBV30 and TRBJ1-4, with D tentatively TRBD1 (5 bases). The germline gives CDR1 GTSNPN, CDR2 SVGIG (reference sequence). V lost 1 base, J lost 0 bases, and 12 bases lay in between. The CDR3 extends over 16 amino acids. CDR3 loop: CAWSAGWRATNEKLFF. In DNA, the CDR3 is TGTGCCTGGAGTGCAGGGTGGAGAGCAACTAATGAAAAACTGTTTTTT.

The gene calls are TRBV5-5 and TRBJ2-7; D perhaps matches TRBD1 (5 bases). There are 14 residues in the CDR3. From germline, CDR1 is SGHKS and CDR2 YYEKEE (reference sequence). Trimming shortened V by 0 bases and J by 5 bases, and 12 bases separated the two germline ends. The DNA for the CDR3 is TGTGCCAGCAGCTTGGAAGCAGGGATCCACGAGCAGTACTTC. Translated: CASSLEAGIHEQYF.

The rearrangement links TRBV4-1 to TRBJ1-3; maybe TRBD1 (5 bases). Germline V gene sequence: CDR1 MGHRA, CDR2 YSYEKL. Deletions cut 0 bases from V and 0 bases from J, with 9 bases between. The CDR3 covers 16 residues. The CDR3 reads CASSQDWTFSGNTIYF. The CDR3 nucleotides read TGCGCCAGCAGCCAAGACTGGACATTCTCTGGAAACACCATATATTTT.